The rows below give T cell receptor beta chains drawn from one sample of a study of post-analysis software for immune sequencing data. TCRdb reprocessed the PCR reads with MiXCR, giving one entry per CDR3 protein. The table includes roughly 730,000 distinct CDR3 sequences, approximately 30% detected once. The material sequenced was blood. The receptors stem from a girl between 5 and 17 years old with multiple sclerosis. Each CDR3 is given with its conserved first and last residue. The D gene is left open where the match is weak. Not all rows give a size; the values are once, few, many and, for expanded clones, a class.

d_call | j_call | v_call | clone_size | cdr3_aa | cdr3_nt
TRBD2 | TRBJ2-1 | TRBV7-2 | many | CASSLGLAGRNEQFF | TGTGCCAGCAGCTTGGGACTAGCGGGCCGCAATGAGCAGTTCTTC
NA | TRBJ1-2 | TRBV3-1 | NA | CASSQDRGVNYGYTF | TGTGCCAGCAGCCAAGATCGGGGGGTTAACTATGGCTACACCTTC
NA | TRBJ1-2 | TRBV20-1 | few | CSPPLTYGYTF | TGCAGCCCACCCCTAACCTATGGCTACACCTTC
NA | TRBJ2-6 | TRBV7-9 | NA | CASSLGSHSGANVLTF | TGTGCCAGCAGCTTGGGGAGCCACTCTGGGGCCAACGTCCTGACTTTC
TRBD2 | TRBJ2-3 | TRBV2 | NA | CASSASGSGTDTQYF | TGTGCCAGCAGCGCTAGCGGGAGTGGCACAGATACGCAGTATTTT
NA | TRBJ2-7 | TRBV29-1 | NA | CSVQGPEQYF | TGCAGCGTGCAGGGACCCGAGCAGTACTTC
TRBD1 | TRBJ1-5 | TRBV20-1 | NA | CSARAGPDRGFVQPQHF | TGCAGTGCTAGAGCCGGCCCGGACAGGGGGTTTGTTCAGCCCCAGCATTTT
NA | TRBJ2-2 | TRBV7-9 | NA | CASSSGIGSTGELFF | TGTGCCAGCAGTTCCGGGATCGGGAGCACCGGGGAGCTGTTTTTT
NA | TRBJ1-2 | TRBV25-1 | NA | CASSSPGHHYGYTF | TGTGCCAGCTCTTCCCCGGGACACCATTATGGCTACACCTTC
NA | TRBJ2-3 | TRBV7-2 | NA | CASSWASRTGTQYF | TGTGCCAGCAGCTGGGCCAGTCGCACAGGTACGCAGTATTTT
TRBD1 | TRBJ2-5 | TRBV2 | few | CASSAGTARRETQYF | TGTGCCAGCAGCGCCGGGACAGCCAGGCGGGAGACCCAGTACTTC
NA | TRBJ2-3 | TRBV7-2 | NA | CASRLQSAGTDTQYF | TGTGCCAGCCGCTTACAGTCCGCAGGCACAGATACGCAGTATTTT
NA | TRBJ2-3 | TRBV20-1 | many | CSAIGPADTQYF | TGCAGTGCAATAGGTCCGGCGGATACGCAGTATTTT
TRBD1 | TRBJ1-5 | TRBV29-1 | few | CSAKQGVGQPQHF | TGCAGCGCCAAACAGGGGGTGGGTCAGCCCCAGCATTTT
TRBD1 | TRBJ2-2 | TRBV6-5 | NA | CASSRTGGTGELFF | TGTGCCAGCAGTCGGACAGGGGGCACCGGGGAGCTGTTTTTT
NA | TRBJ2-1 | TRBV14 | few | CASSLAQHYNEQFF | TGTGCCAGCAGCCTGGCACAGCACTACAATGAGCAGTTCTTC
NA | TRBJ1-1 | TRBV29-1 | NA | CSVFKNTEAFF | TGCAGCGTTTTTAAGAACACTGAAGCTTTCTTT
NA | TRBJ2-4 | TRBV12-3/TRBV12-4 | few | CASSLLSGAVAKNIQYF | TGTGCCAGCAGTTTGCTTTCGGGGGCGGTGGCCAAAAACATTCAGTACTTC
TRBD1 | TRBJ2-1 | TRBV7-6 | NA | CASSLAENRGTYNEQFF | TGTGCCAGCAGCTTAGCGGAAAACAGGGGGACCTACAATGAGCAGTTCTTC
NA | TRBJ2-1 | TRBV28 | NA | CASSFGATGYEQFF | TGTGCCAGCAGTTTCGGGGCGACTGGTTATGAGCAGTTCTTC
TRBD2 | TRBJ2-1 | TRBV2 | NA | CASITYRDTGTSGSVYYNEQFF | TGTGCCAGCATCACGTACCGGGACACCGGGACTAGCGGGAGCGTCTACTACAATGAGCAGTTCTTC
NA | TRBJ2-3 | TRBV5-1 | many | CASSLRQDYTDTQYF | TGCGCCAGCAGCCTTAGACAGGATTACACAGATACGCAGTATTTT
NA | TRBJ2-7 | TRBV4-3 | few | CASSQAAGSYEQYF | TGCGCCAGCAGCCAAGCAGCGGGCTCCTACGAGCAGTACTTC
NA | TRBJ2-1 | TRBV15 | NA | CATSREGGAIYNEQFF | TGTGCCACCAGCAGAGAGGGTGGCGCCATCTACAATGAGCAGTTCTTC
NA | TRBJ2-1 | TRBV20-1 | NA | CSASVGPGTNEQFF | TGCAGTGCTAGCGTGGGCCCGGGGACGAATGAGCAGTTCTTC
NA | TRBJ2-3 | TRBV12-3/TRBV12-4 | NA | CASSDRRQDTQYF | TGTGCCAGCAGTGACCGGCGCCAAGATACGCAGTATTTT
NA | TRBJ2-6 | TRBV3-1 | NA | CASSPRSSSGANVLTF | TGTGCCAGCAGCCCCCGTTCTAGCTCTGGGGCCAACGTCCTGACTTTC
TRBD2 | TRBJ2-5 | TRBV5-6 | NA | CASSLVGLAGPKAQYF | TGTGCCAGCAGCTTGGTGGGACTAGCGGGACCGAAGGCCCAGTACTTC
NA | TRBJ1-5 | TRBV12-3/TRBV12-4 | NA | CASTQWQPQHF | TGTGCCAGCACCCAATGGCAGCCCCAGCATTTT
NA | TRBJ1-5 | TRBV12-3/TRBV12-4 | NA | CASSLTSSTQHF | TGTGCCAGCAGTTTGACCTCTTCTACCCAGCATTTT
TRBD1 | TRBJ2-5 | TRBV7-2 | NA | CASSLRTGERETQYF | TGTGCCAGCAGCCTCCGGACAGGGGAGCGGGAGACCCAGTACTTC
TRBD2 | TRBJ2-1 | TRBV7-2 | NA | CASSVAGGNEQFF | TGTGCCAGCAGCGTGGCGGGGGGGAATGAGCAGTTCTTC
NA | TRBJ2-3 | TRBV7-9 | NA | CASSLAPGHRTDTQYF | TGTGCCAGCAGCTTAGCCCCGGGACACCGCACAGATACGCAGTATTTT
TRBD2 | TRBJ2-1 | TRBV20-1 | many | CSALAGVYNEQFF | TGCAGTGCACTAGCGGGAGTCTACAATGAGCAGTTCTTC
NA | TRBJ2-7 | TRBV28 | NA | CASRLYQGMNEQYF | TGTGCCAGCAGGTTATACCAGGGGATGAACGAGCAGTACTTC
NA | TRBJ2-4 | TRBV7-2 | NA | CASSPQGGGIQYF | TGTGCCAGCAGCCCACAGGGTGGTGGGATTCAGTACTTC
NA | TRBJ1-2 | TRBV10-3 | few | CAISGRINYGYTF | TGTGCCATCAGCGGCCGGATTAACTATGGCTACACCTTC
NA | TRBJ2-6 | TRBV7-2 | many | CASSLTRFSGANVLTF | TGTGCCAGCAGCTTGACCCGTTTCTCTGGGGCCAACGTCCTGACTTTC
TRBD2 | TRBJ2-1 | TRBV20-1 | many | CSAPGLAGGEQFF | TGCAGTGCCCCGGGACTAGCGGGAGGGGAGCAGTTCTTC
TRBD1 | TRBJ2-3 | TRBV12-5 | few | CASGLTGVGDTQYF | TGTGCTAGTGGTTTGACAGGGGTCGGAGATACGCAGTATTTT